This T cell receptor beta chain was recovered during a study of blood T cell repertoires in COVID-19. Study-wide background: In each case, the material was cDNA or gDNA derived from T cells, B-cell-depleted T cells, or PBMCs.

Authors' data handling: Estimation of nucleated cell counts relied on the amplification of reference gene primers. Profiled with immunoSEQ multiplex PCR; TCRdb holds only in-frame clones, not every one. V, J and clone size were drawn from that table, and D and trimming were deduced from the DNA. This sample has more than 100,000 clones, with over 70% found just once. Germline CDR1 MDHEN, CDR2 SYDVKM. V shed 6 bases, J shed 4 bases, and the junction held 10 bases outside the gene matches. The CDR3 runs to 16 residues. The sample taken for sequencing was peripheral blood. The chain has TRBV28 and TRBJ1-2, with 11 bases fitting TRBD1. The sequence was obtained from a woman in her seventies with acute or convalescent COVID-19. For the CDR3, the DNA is TGTGCCAGCAGCAATCCCCGGACAGGGGGCGCCTATGGCTACACCTTC. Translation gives CASSNPRTGGAYGYTF.